This paragraph reports one TCR beta chain. This sample is part of a study of T cells expressing NK-cell markers. Germline V gene lookup returns CDR1 MNHEY and CDR2 SMNVEV (reference sequence). The length of the CDR3 is 13 residues. TCRdb reprocessed the 5' RACE reads and reports one entry per CDR3 protein, with no DNA. Its table records over 100,000 distinct CDR3 sequences. The rearrangement joins TRBV27 to TRBJ2-5; TCRdb's D call, TRBD1, is unchecked because there is no DNA. This receptor was identified in a woman aged 18-69 years in good health. Sequencing input: blood T cells: a sorted CD56 or NKG2C T cell subset, CD4+ or CD8+ T cells, or bulk PBMC T cells (not recorded which). The CDR3 protein is CASSWGPRETQYF.